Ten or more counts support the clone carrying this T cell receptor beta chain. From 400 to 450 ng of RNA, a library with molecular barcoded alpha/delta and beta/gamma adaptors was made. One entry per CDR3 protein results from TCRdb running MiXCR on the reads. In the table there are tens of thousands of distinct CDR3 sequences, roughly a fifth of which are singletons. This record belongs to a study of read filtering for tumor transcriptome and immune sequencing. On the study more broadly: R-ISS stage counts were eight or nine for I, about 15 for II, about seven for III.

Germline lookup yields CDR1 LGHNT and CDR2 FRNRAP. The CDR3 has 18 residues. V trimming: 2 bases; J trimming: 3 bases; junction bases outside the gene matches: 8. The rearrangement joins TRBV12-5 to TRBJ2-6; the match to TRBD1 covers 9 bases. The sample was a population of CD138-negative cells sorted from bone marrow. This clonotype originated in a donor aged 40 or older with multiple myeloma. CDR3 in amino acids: CASGLKQGAFGGANVLTF. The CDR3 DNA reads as TGTGCTAGTGGTTTGAAACAGGGGGCGTTTGGTGGGGCCAACGTCCTGACTTTC. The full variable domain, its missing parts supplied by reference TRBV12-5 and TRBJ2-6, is DARVTQTPRHKVTEMGQEVTMRCQPILGHNTVFWYRQTMMQGLELLAYFRNRAPLDDSGMPKDRFSAEMPDATLATLKIQPSEPRDSAVYFCASGLKQGAFGGANVLTFGAGSRLTVL.